The 32 T cell receptor beta chains below come from one sample, sequenced in a study of OX40 agonist ivuxolimab in advanced cancers. Data came from immunoSEQ multiplex PCR; TCRdb stores just in-frame clones and leaves some out. The repertoire holds 35,000 to 50,000 clones, with approximately 86% as singletons. Sequencing was performed on CD4+ or CD8+ T cells sorted from blood, taken in a trial of the OX40 agonist ivuxolimab. These receptors all stem from an adult with an advanced solid tumor such as melanoma, head and neck, liver or kidney cancer.

The chain links TRBV7-9 to TRBJ2-3; D is ambiguous. Trimming removed 0 bases at V and 3 bases at J, with 13 bases between. In germline, CDR1 is SEHNR, CDR2 FQNEAQ (reference sequence). The CDR3 spans 16 residues. CDR3 sequence: CASSLAAVIGTDTQYF. The CDR3 nucleotides read TGTGCCAGCAGCTTAGCCGCAGTGATAGGGACAGATACGCAGTATTTT.

The chain links TRBV13 to TRBJ2-1; TRBD1 or TRBD2 may be the D gene (6 bases each). Trimming removed 3 bases at V and 2 bases at J, with 8 bases between. Germline V gene sequence: CDR1 PRHDT, CDR2 FYEKMQ (reference sequence). The CDR3 length is 14 residues. The CDR3 protein is CASSLGGTYNEQFF. CDR3 nucleotide sequence: TGTGCCAGCAGCTTGGGGGGCACCTACAATGAGCAGTTCTTC.

CDR3 DNA: TGTGCCAGCAAGGTGGGGAACACTGAAGCTTTCTTT. It is translated as CASKVGNTEAFF. This sequence joins TRBV28 and TRBJ1-1; D gene uncertain. The V and J ends lost 7 bases and 1 base respectively, with 7 bases between them. The CDR3 covers 12 residues. Germline loops: CDR1 MDHEN, CDR2 SYDVKM. Based on the CDR3 plus reference TRBV28 and TRBJ1-1, the full variable domain is DVKVTQSSRYLVKRTGEKVFLECVQDMDHENMFWYRQDPGLGLRLIYFSYDVKMKEKGDIPEGYSVSREKKERFSLILESASTNQTSMYLCASKVGNTEAFFGQGTRLTVV.

The CDR3 DNA reads TGTGCCAGCGGGGGGGACAGGGCAGGAGAGACCCAGTACTTC. Protein: CASGGDRAGETQYF. The V call is TRBV25-1, the J call TRBJ2-5; 9 bases match TRBD1. This CDR3 is built from 14 residues. J was trimmed by 4 bases and V by 8 bases; bases with no gene match: 8. Germline CDR1 reads MGHDK; CDR2 reads SYGVNS.

The chain has TRBV4-1 and TRBJ2-5; no definite D call. Germline-derived CDR1 and CDR2 are MGHRA and YSYEKL. V dropped 4 bases and J dropped 5 bases, with 11 bases sitting between them. The CDR3 sequence is 13 residues long. CDR3 sequence (DNA): TGCGCCAGCAGCCCAACATTGCAGGAGACCCAGTACTTC. This translates into CASSPTLQETQYF.

The rearrangement links TRBV18 to TRBJ2-7; no firm D call. The V gene's germline CDR1 is KGHSH and CDR2 LQKENI. Trimming stripped 3 bases from V and 7 bases from J, with 10 bases between. The CDR3 has 12 amino acids. This CDR3 reads CASSPTEEEQYF. CDR3 nucleotide sequence: TGTGCCAGCTCACCCACCGAGGAAGAGCAGTACTTC.

The chain carries TRBV5-6 and TRBJ1-1; no clear D gene. The germline CDR1 and CDR2 sequences are SGHDT and YYEEEE. This CDR3 comprises 14 residues. V was shortened by 2 bases and J by 6 bases, with 14 bases between the two germline ends. CDR3 coding DNA: TGTGCCAGCAGCTTTAATTACATCACTCCTGAAGCTTTCTTT. Translation: CASSFNYITPEAFF. The entire variable domain, with the rest obtained from reference TRBV5-6 and TRBJ1-1, is as follows: DAGVTQSPTHLIKTRGQQVTLRCSPKSGHDTVSWYQQALGQGPQFIFQYYEEEERQRGNFPDRFSGHQFPNYSSELNVNALLLGDSALYLCASSFNYITPEAFFGQGTRLTVV.

This clone came up once. This CDR3 is also generated by other DNA sequences in the sample. CDR3 bases: TGTGCTAGTGGTTTGGGTCAGCCCCAGCATTTT. Protein product: CASGLGQPQHF. This chain uses TRBV12-5 with TRBJ1-5; D unclear. Germline assignment: CDR1 LGHNT and CDR2 FRNRAP. Trimming shortened V by 1 base and J by 6 bases, and 1 base separated the two germline ends. The CDR3 spans 11 residues.

The chain links TRBV6-4 to TRBJ2-5; 9 positions agree with TRBD1. The J segment lost 2 bases and the V segment lost 3 bases, leaving 4 bases of the junction unmatched. Germline V CDR1 and CDR2: MRHNA, SNTAGT. The CDR3 has 15 residues. The CDR3 nucleotides are TGTGCCAGCAGTGAGGGGACAGGGAGTCAAGAGACCCAGTACTTC. This translates into CASSEGTGSQETQYF.

V is TRBV9 and J is TRBJ1-2; TRBD1 agrees at 7 bases. The CDR3 is 17 amino acids. With V trimmed by 2 bases and J by 6 bases, 16 bases remained unmatched. CDR1 SGDLS and CDR2 YYNGEE come from the germline V gene. The CDR3 here is CASSVNTGQEPLDGYTF. For the CDR3, the DNA is TGTGCCAGCAGCGTTAATACTGGACAGGAACCCTTGGATGGCTACACCTTC.

The J gene is TRBJ1-5, the V gene TRBV4-3; D not resolved. Per germline, CDR1 LGHNA and CDR2 YSLEER. The CDR3 extends over 15 amino acids. V was shortened by 1 base and J by 0 bases, with 7 bases between the two germline ends. The CDR3 here is CASSQGVYSNQPQHF. The CDR3 DNA is TGCGCCAGCAGCCAAGGGGTTTATAGCAATCAGCCCCAGCATTTT.

To note about this clone: Given the absence of the conserved phenylalanine or tryptophan at the CDR3 end, a read error is likely. The V and J genes are TRBV5-6 and TRBJ1-6; 7 nucleotides match TRBD1. The germline gives CDR1 SGHDT, CDR2 YYEEEE. The J segment lost 10 bases and the V segment lost 5 bases, leaving 9 bases of the junction unmatched. CDR3 length equals 14 residues. The CDR3 is CASSSTGVYSPLHL. Written as DNA, the CDR3 is TGTGCCAGCAGTTCAACAGGGGTTTACTCACCCCTCCACCTT.

The genes are TRBV7-9 and TRBJ1-2, with 8 positions matching TRBD1. V gave up 5 bases and J gave up 7 bases; unmatched junction bases: 9. Germline V gene sequence: CDR1 SEHNR, CDR2 FQNEAQ (reference sequence). This CDR3 contains 14 residues. The CDR3 here is CASSVPGGAGGYTF. As DNA, the CDR3 is TGTGCCAGCAGCGTACCAGGGGGCGCGGGTGGCTACACCTTC.

The rearrangement joins TRBV11-2 to TRBJ2-3, with 10 nucleotides matching TRBD1. V trimming: 1 base; J trimming: 3 bases; junction bases outside the gene matches: 7. The length of the CDR3 is 17 residues. Germline assignment: CDR1 SGHAT and CDR2 FQNNGV. DNA of the CDR3: TGTGCCAGCAGCTTAGGGCCCGGGACAGGGGTAACAGATACGCAGTATTTT. Its protein is CASSLGPGTGVTDTQYF.

This chain connects TRBV19 to TRBJ1-1; a possible D gene is TRBD1 (5 bases). The CDR3 is 12 residues long. Per germline, CDR1 LNHDA and CDR2 SQIVND (reference sequence). Trimming removed 3 bases at V and 6 bases at J, with 8 bases between. The CDR3 DNA sequence: TGTGCCAGTAGTATTCGGGGGGCTGAAGCTTTCTTT. Protein sequence: CASSIRGAEAFF.

The chain employs TRBV7-9 and TRBJ1-1; D gene unclear. The CDR3 totals 13 residues. Per the germline V gene, CDR1 is SEHNR and CDR2 is FQNEAQ (reference sequence). V was cut by 5 bases and J by 3 bases, with 10 bases left in between. CDR3: CASSTSLDTEAFF. The CDR3 region has the DNA TGTGCCAGCAGCACCTCATTGGACACTGAAGCTTTCTTT.

The chain links TRBV9 to TRBJ2-7; 7 nucleotides line up with TRBD1. The V and J ends lost 4 bases and 5 bases, in that order; junction bases with no gene match: 12. The germline CDR1 and CDR2 sequences are SGDLS and YYNGEE. The CDR3 covers 15 residues. The CDR3, as DNA: TGTGCCAGCAGCCCAAAATACAGGGGTATAGACGAGCAGTACTTC. Translated: CASSPKYRGIDEQYF.

With regard to this clone: Other DNA sequences of this sample code for an identical CDR3. This rearrangement joins TRBV7-9 to TRBJ2-3; 11 nucleotides agree with TRBD2. The CDR3 consists of 15 residues. Trimming took 5 bases from V and 6 from J; bases not matched to a gene: 7. Per germline, CDR1 SEHNR and CDR2 FQNEAQ (reference sequence). CDR3 loop: CASSPTSGGADTQYF. For the CDR3, the DNA is TGTGCCAGCAGCCCCACTAGCGGGGGCGCGGATACGCAGTATTTT. Drawing the rest from reference TRBV7-9 and TRBJ2-3, the complete variable domain is DTGVSQNPRHKITKRGQNVTFRCDPISEHNRLYWYRQTLGQGPEFLTYFQNEAQLEKSRLLSDRFSAERPKGSFSTLEIQRTEQGDSAMYLCASSPTSGGADTQYFGPGTRLTVL.

V usage is TRBV7-9 and J usage is TRBJ2-3; 8 bases fit TRBD1. CDR3 length: 17 amino acids. V trimming: 5 bases; J trimming: 1 base; junction bases outside the gene matches: 11. Looked up from germline, CDR1 is SEHNR and CDR2 is FQNEAQ (reference sequence). The CDR3 region is CASSTRMTGVGTDTQYF. CDR3 in DNA: TGTGCCAGCAGCACCCGAATGACAGGGGTCGGCACAGATACGCAGTATTTT. The full variable domain, with the rest looked up from reference TRBV7-9 and TRBJ2-3, is DTGVSQNPRHKITKRGQNVTFRCDPISEHNRLYWYRQTLGQGPEFLTYFQNEAQLEKSRLLSDRFSAERPKGSFSTLEIQRTEQGDSAMYLCASSTRMTGVGTDTQYFGPGTRLTVL.

The rearrangement joins TRBV28 to TRBJ1-2; possibly TRBD1 for D (6 bases). With 6 bases removed from V and 3 bases from J, the gap between germline ends came to 23 bases. Germline values: CDR1 MDHEN, CDR2 SYDVKM. This CDR3 comprises 17 residues. CDR3 sequence: CASSLSGVIGYDYGYTF. CDR3 nucleotides: TGTGCCAGCAGCCTATCAGGGGTAATCGGTTATGACTATGGCTACACCTTC.

J is TRBJ1-1 and V is TRBV19; 7 bases map to TRBD1. Germline-derived CDR1 and CDR2 are LNHDA and SQIVND (reference sequence). Losses at the gene ends were 3 bases for V and 5 bases for J; bases not matched to a gene: 6. There are 14 residues in the CDR3. CDR3 protein: CASSIGEGATEAFF. For the CDR3, the DNA is TGTGCCAGTAGTATTGGAGAGGGGGCTACTGAAGCTTTCTTT.

Regarding this clone: At the DNA level, this CDR3 is encoded by other sequences in the same sample as well. This rearrangement joins TRBV7-9 to TRBJ1-5; tentatively, D is TRBD1 (5 bases). The CDR3 runs 15 residues. Trimming removed 5 bases from V and 0 bases from J, with 11 bases in between. CDR1 is SEHNR, CDR2 FQNEAQ, per germline (reference sequence). This CDR3 reads CASSPGTDSNQPQHF. CDR3 DNA: TGTGCCAGCAGCCCCGGGACGGATAGCAATCAGCCCCAGCATTTT.

The rearrangement links TRBV6-5 to TRBJ2-7; D uncertain. The germline V gene encodes CDR1 MNHEY and CDR2 SVGAGI. There are 15 residues in the CDR3. The ends were cut back, 0 bases at V and 0 bases at J, with 9 bases in the middle. Here the CDR3 reads CASSYSWAISYEQYF. CDR3 DNA: TGTGCCAGCAGTTACTCCTGGGCGATCTCCTACGAGCAGTACTTC.

Of note for this clone: The junction and the germline gene differ at one end; a read error may be behind it. The V gene is TRBV27, the J gene TRBJ1-1; D uncertain. This CDR3 spans 10 amino acids. Germline V gene sequence: CDR1 MNHEY, CDR2 SMNVEV (reference sequence). CDR3 coding DNA: TGTGCCAGCGGTTTATCTGAAGCTTTCTTT. It codes for CASGLSEAFF.

This chain uses TRBV27 with TRBJ1-1, with TRBD1 matching over 7 bases. CDR3 length: 13 residues. J was trimmed by 9 bases and V by 0 bases; bases with no gene match: 4. Germline V lookup: CDR1 MNHEY, CDR2 SMNVEV (reference sequence). CDR3 sequence: CASSLSGQKKAFF. For the CDR3, the DNA is TGTGCCAGCAGTTTATCGGGACAGAAGAAAGCTTTCTTT.

The chain combines TRBV5-6 with TRBJ1-1, with D uncertain. The V and J ends lost 0 bases and 8 bases respectively, with 8 bases between them. The CDR3 length is 12 residues. Germline V gene data show CDR1 as SGHDT and CDR2 as YYEEEE. The CDR3 DNA follows: TGTGCCAGCAGCTTGGCGGGCCTCGAAGCTTTCTTT. Encoded protein: CASSLAGLEAFF.

This chain uses TRBV30 with TRBJ1-6; perhaps TRBD1 as D (5 bases). Germline V CDR1 and CDR2: GTSNPN, SVGIG (reference sequence). Trimming removed 5 bases from V and 10 bases from J, with 24 bases in between. This CDR3 has 16 residues. CDR3 sequence (DNA): TGTGCCTGGCGCTACATCACGGGGGAGGATGTATCACCCCTCCACTTT. Residues: CAWRYITGEDVSPLHF.

This chain joins TRBV15 and TRBJ1-6; no definite D call. Germline loops: CDR1 LNHNV, CDR2 YYDKDF (reference sequence). V shed 1 base and J shed 0 bases, with 10 bases lying between them. The CDR3 loop spans 17 amino acids. The chain's CDR3 is CATSRATLSSYNSPLHF. CDR3 coding DNA: TGTGCCACCAGCAGAGCCACATTGAGCTCCTATAATTCACCCCTCCACTTT.

This clone was counted a few times. This rearrangement joins TRBV5-8 to TRBJ1-1; D call uncertain. Trimming cost V 3 bases and J 2 bases, with 14 bases left between them. CDR1 SGHTS and CDR2 YDEGEE come from the germline V gene. This CDR3 contains 15 residues. The CDR3 reads CASSSWVPGNTEAFF. The CDR3 DNA reads TGTGCCAGCAGCTCCTGGGTCCCCGGTAACACTGAAGCTTTCTTT.

The table lists this clone with a count of one. V is TRBV7-8 and J is TRBJ2-7; D is perhaps TRBD2 (5 bases). Trimming shortened V by 6 bases and J by 2 bases, and 17 bases separated the two germline ends. The CDR3 contains 15 residues. Germline V gene sequence: CDR1 SGHVS, CDR2 FQNEAQ. Written as DNA, the CDR3 is TGTGCCAGCAGTTCCTCCGATGACTATCCCTACGAGCAGTACTTC. Translated: CASSSSDDYPYEQYF.

This rearrangement joins TRBV6-5 to TRBJ1-1; D not resolved. This CDR3 is 13 amino acids long. CDR1 and CDR2 (germline): MNHEY, SVGAGI. Trimming cost V 0 bases and J 8 bases, with 10 bases left between them. CDR3 sequence (DNA): TGTGCCAGCAGTTACTCGGAAGAGACAGAAGCTTTCTTT. Its translation is CASSYSEETEAFF.

The V gene is TRBV2, the J gene TRBJ1-5; no firm D call. Per germline, CDR1 SNHLY and CDR2 FYNNEI. The CDR3 extends over 13 amino acids. Trimming pared 0 bases from V and 5 bases from J, leaving 5 bases between. CDR3 region: CASSEAVDQPQHF. The DNA for the CDR3 is TGTGCCAGCAGTGAAGCGGTTGATCAGCCCCAGCATTTT.